One and the same sample provided the 15 T cell receptor beta chains below, sequenced in a study of Graves' ophthalmopathy and Graves' hyperthyroidism. The TCR beta CDR3 regions underwent amplification from RNA transcripts. In the first round, RT-PCR was carried out with HTBI primers, and a multiplex PCR formed the second round. TCRdb ran MiXCR on the multiplex PCR reads and lists one entry per CDR3 protein. The table includes around 1.1 million distinct CDR3 sequences, 35% to 45% detected once. The sequenced sample consisted of peripheral blood or thyroid tissue (not recorded which). These receptors were collected from an adult man with Graves' hyperthyroidism.

The chain is built from TRBV5-1 and TRBJ2-5; possible D gene TRBD2, 5 bases. Trimming removed 4 bases at V and 4 bases at J, with 14 bases between. Germline lookup yields CDR1 SGHRS and CDR2 YFSETQ. The CDR3 extends over 14 amino acids. The CDR3 DNA is TGCGCCAGCAGCCGAGCGGCCGATTTAGAGACCCAGTACTTC. Translation: CASSRAADLETQYF.

Many counts were recorded for this clonotype. The rearrangement uses TRBV7-2 and TRBJ2-5, with 8 bases aligning to TRBD1. This CDR3 has 13 residues. CDR1 SGHTA and CDR2 FQGNSA come from the germline V gene. The V and J ends lost 10 bases and 6 bases, in that order; junction bases with no gene match: 10. This CDR3 is CATSGQGAQTQYF. The CDR3 DNA sequence: TGTGCCACATCGGGGCAGGGGGCACAGACCCAGTACTTC.

V gene TRBV9 combines with J gene TRBJ1-2; 8 nucleotides line up with TRBD1. Germline assignment: CDR1 SGDLS and CDR2 YYNGEE. The CDR3 consists of 13 residues. J was trimmed by 7 bases and V by 3 bases; bases with no gene match: 5. CDR3 sequence (DNA): TGTGCCAGCAGCGCACCCGGGACAGGTGGCTACACCTTC. Translation gives CASSAPGTGGYTF.

There are many counts of this clonotype. The chain links TRBV29-1 to TRBJ1-1; 7 bases are a match to TRBD1. The CDR3 runs 11 residues. Germline V gives CDR1 SQVTM, CDR2 ANQGSEA. V shed 7 bases, J shed 3 bases, and the junction held 2 bases outside the gene matches. CDR3 residues: CSAQGDTEAFF. CDR3 DNA: TGCAGCGCGCAGGGGGACACTGAAGCTTTCTTT.

This clonotype was found many times. A much larger clonotype is one base distant, so this may be a read error. V usage is TRBV2 and J usage is TRBJ1-2; no firm D call. The germline gives CDR1 SNHLY, CDR2 FYNNEI. V was pared by 6 bases and J by 5 bases, with 7 bases between. This CDR3 is built from 11 residues. The CDR3 region has the DNA TGTGCCAGCAGAGACGGGTATGGCTACACCTTC. This sequence encodes CASRDGYGYTF.

The chain has TRBV10-3 and TRBJ2-7, with 13 bases aligning to TRBD2. The CDR3 covers 18 residues. Germline CDR1 ENHRY, CDR2 SYGVKD. Trimming took 2 bases from V and 3 from J; bases not matched to a gene: 10. CDR3 loop: CAISEPGLAGKKDYEQYF. The CDR3 DNA sequence: TGTGCCATCAGTGAGCCGGGACTAGCGGGGAAAAAGGACTACGAGCAGTACTTC.

This clonotype was counted many times. The chain links TRBV5-1 to TRBJ1-2; 9 bases line up with TRBD1. The CDR3 has 15 residues. Germline V gives CDR1 SGHRS, CDR2 YFSETQ. V shed 2 bases, J shed 1 base, and the junction held 3 bases outside the gene matches. The CDR3 protein is CASSFYRGHNYGYTF. DNA for the CDR3: TGCGCCAGCAGCTTTTACAGGGGGCATAACTATGGCTACACCTTC.

This clonotype turned up a few times. CDR3: CASSFSERVNTEAFF. CDR3 nucleotides: TGTGCCAGCAGTTTCTCTGAGCGCGTGAACACTGAAGCTTTCTTT. The rearrangement joins TRBV6-4 to TRBJ1-1; D remains ambiguous. Trimming stripped 5 bases from V and 0 bases from J, with 13 bases between. The length of the CDR3 is 15 residues. Germline V CDR1 and CDR2: MRHNA, SNTAGT.

This clonotype was recorded many times. The chain has TRBV20-1 and TRBJ2-7; D is unclear. This CDR3 is built from 14 residues. Trimming cost V 3 bases and J 0 bases, with 12 bases left between them. CDR1 and CDR2 from the germline V gene are DFQATT and SNEGSKA (reference sequence). The DNA for the CDR3 is TGCAGTGCTAGGATGGAAGGGCCCTCCTACGAGCAGTACTTC. It specifies CSARMEGPSYEQYF.

This clonotype has at least ten counts. The gene calls are TRBV10-2 and TRBJ2-7; possibly TRBD2 for D (6 bases). Germline assignment: CDR1 WSHSY and CDR2 SAAADI. There are 15 residues in the CDR3. The V end lost 0 bases, the J end lost 4 bases, and 13 bases lay between the germline ends. Here the CDR3 reads CASSESPAGLYEQYF. CDR3 DNA: TGCGCCAGCAGTGAGTCCCCGGCAGGACTATACGAGCAGTACTTC.

This clonotype was seen only a few times. The chain has TRBV28 and TRBJ1-5; D gene ambiguous. This CDR3 region has 12 residues. Looked up from germline, CDR1 is MDHEN and CDR2 is SYDVKM. Trimming removed 2 bases from V and 9 bases from J, with 8 bases in between. Written as DNA, the CDR3 is TGTGCCAGCAGTTTAGAAGGTGGGCCCCAGCATTTT. Amino acid sequence: CASSLEGGPQHF. Drawing the rest from reference TRBV28 and TRBJ1-5, the complete variable domain is DVKVTQSSRYLVKRTGEKVFLECVQDMDHENMFWYRQDPGLGLRLIYFSYDVKMKEKGDIPEGYSVSREKKERFSLILESASTNQTSMYLCASSLEGGPQHFGDGTRLSIL.

This clonotype was detected ten times or more. The chain combines TRBV20-1 with TRBJ2-5; tentative D call: TRBD1 (5 bases). V was clipped by 5 bases and J by 5 bases, with 24 bases between them. Germline CDR1 and CDR2: DFQATT and SNEGSKA (reference sequence). CDR3 length: 16 amino acids. The CDR3 loop reads CSAYELKTALPETQYF. In DNA, the CDR3 is TGCAGTGCTTACGAGCTTAAGACAGCGCTCCCTGAGACCCAGTACTTC.

With regard to this clonotype: This may be a read error, as it is one base from a much larger clone. The chain couples TRBV11-1 to TRBJ2-7; D is undetermined. V was clipped by 1 base and J by 2 bases, with 15 bases between them. The CDR3 consists of 16 residues. Germline lookup yields CDR1 SGHAT and CDR2 FQDESV (reference sequence). The CDR3 is CASSLGGPAYTYEQYF. The CDR3 DNA follows: TGTGCCAGCAGCTTAGGGGGTCCAGCTTATACCTACGAGCAGTACTTC.

As to this clonotype: This clone may be a read error of a much larger clone one base away. The rearrangement links TRBV7-2 to TRBJ1-4; the D is unclear. Looked up from germline, CDR1 is SGHTA and CDR2 is FQGNSA. The CDR3 is 13 residues long. CDR3 amino acids: CASSLASHEELFF. The CDR3 DNA is TGTGCCAGCAGCTTAGCCTCACATGAAGAACTGTTTTTT.

Ten or more counts support this clonotype. This chain connects TRBV12-3 or TRBV12-4 to TRBJ1-4; D is perhaps TRBD1 (6 bases). This CDR3 has 14 residues. The germline V and J ends were trimmed by 3 bases and 7 bases, with 12 bases remaining between them. Here the CDR3 DNA reads TGTGCCAGCAGTTTTCAGGGGTTGGGTGAAAAACTGTTTTTT. Encoded protein: CASSFQGLGEKLFF.